The 20 T cell receptor beta chains listed next were all sequenced from one sample in a study of long-term antiretroviral therapy in people with HIV. They ran version v3.0 of the immunoSEQ assay at survey level. Clones were read by immunoSEQ multiplex PCR, and TCRdb kept only the in-frame ones, dropping some. The sample carries about 25,000 clones, roughly 80% recorded once. The sequencing here drew on unsorted PBMCs, taken 4.4 years after starting antiretroviral therapy. The receptors derive from a man aged 30 to 45 with HIV.

The gene calls are TRBV20-1 and TRBJ1-4; D is undetermined. Germline assignment: CDR1 DFQATT and CDR2 SNEGSKA (reference sequence). The CDR3 sequence is 11 residues long. V was shortened by 6 bases and J by 8 bases, with 10 bases between the two germline ends. The CDR3 loop reads CSATRTEKLFF. In nucleotides, the CDR3 is TGCAGTGCCACCCGTACCGAAAAACTGTTTTTT.

The chain carries TRBV11-2 and TRBJ1-3; no clear D. The CDR3 has 15 residues. V was trimmed by 5 bases and J by 0 bases, leaving 11 bases between them. Germline V gives CDR1 SGHAT, CDR2 FQNNGV. CDR3 loop: CASSVASPSGNTIYF. DNA of the CDR3: TGTGCCAGCAGCGTAGCCAGCCCCTCTGGAAACACCATATATTTT.

J is TRBJ2-7 and V is TRBV7-2; 9 bases map to TRBD2. Germline-derived CDR1 and CDR2 are SGHTA and FQGNSA. The trim removed 3 bases at V and 3 bases at J, leaving 12 bases unmatched. This CDR3 region has 17 residues. The DNA of the CDR3 is TGTGCCAGCAGCTTGGAGTTAGCGGGAGTAAAGGGCTACGAGCAGTACTTC. It specifies CASSLELAGVKGYEQYF.

The rearrangement joins TRBV11-3 to TRBJ2-1; 16 bases match TRBD2. The CDR3 is 15 residues long. Germline V CDR1 and CDR2: SGHNT, YENEEA. J gave up 8 bases and V 5 bases, and 3 bases lay outside the gene matches. In DNA form, the CDR3 reads TGTGCCAGCAGCCCTGGGACTAGCGGGAGGGATGAGCAGTTCTTC. This encodes CASSPGTSGRDEQFF.

This sequence joins TRBV28 and TRBJ1-5; D possibly corresponds to TRBD1 (5 bases). There are 14 residues in the CDR3. The V end was cut by 8 bases, the J end by 4 bases, with 15 bases between. Germline V gene lookup returns CDR1 MDHEN and CDR2 SYDVKM. In DNA, the CDR3 is TGTGCCAGCCACAGGATGGGAGGGAATCAGCCCCAGCATTTT. Translated, it gives CASHRMGGNQPQHF.

This clone was counted a single time. DNA for the CDR3: TGTGCCACCCGGGTAGGCAGGGGTGGAAATCAGCCCCAGCATTTT. It encodes CATRVGRGGNQPQHF. The chain carries TRBV6-5 and TRBJ1-5; TRBD1 might be the D (6 bases). Trimming left V 10 bases short and J 4 bases short, with 20 bases between. Germline lookup yields CDR1 MNHEY and CDR2 SVGAGI. This CDR3 has 15 residues.

The CDR3 bases are TGTGCCAGCACCACTATATGGGGGCCGGCTTACAATGAGCAGTTCTTC. Translating gives CASTTIWGPAYNEQFF. This sequence joins TRBV5-6 and TRBJ2-1, with D possibly being TRBD1 (6 bases). CDR1 and CDR2 (germline): SGHDT, YYEEEE. The CDR3 has 16 amino acids. Trimming took off 6 bases at V and 4 bases at J, with 20 bases between the two ends.

The chain carries TRBV5-5 and TRBJ2-4; perhaps TRBD2 as D (6 bases). The CDR3 totals 16 residues. CDR1 and CDR2 from the germline V gene are SGHKS and YYEKEE (reference sequence). V lost 4 bases, J lost 3 bases, and 17 bases lay in between. CDR3 in DNA: TGTGCCAGCAGCCCTGTTAGCGGCCGTGTCAAAAACATTCAGTACTTC. It specifies CASSPVSGRVKNIQYF.

This clone was seen more than once but under ten times. This chain connects TRBV5-1 to TRBJ2-7, with 9 bases aligning to TRBD1. V was clipped by 7 bases and J by 6 bases; unmatched bases: 14. Germline CDR1 reads SGHRS; CDR2 reads YFSETQ. The CDR3 is made up of 15 amino acids. CDR3 sequence (DNA): TGCGCCAGCTCTTTCCCGGGACAGGGTATTCTCGAGCAGTACTTC. It specifies CASSFPGQGILEQYF. The full variable domain, rest sourced from reference TRBV5-1 and TRBJ2-7, is KAGVTQTPRYLIKTRGQQVTLSCSPISGHRSVSWYQQTPGQGLQFLFEYFSETQRNKGNFPGRFSGRQFSNSRSEMNVSTLELGDSALYLCASSFPGQGILEQYFGPGTRLTVT.

This clone has more than one count but fewer than ten. The rearrangement links TRBV29-1 to TRBJ1-5, with no clear D. The ends were cut back, 6 bases at V and 12 bases at J, with 18 bases in the middle. Germline CDR1 reads SQVTM; CDR2 reads ANQGSEA. CDR3 length: 12 residues. In DNA, the CDR3 is TGCAGCGTGGAGGACCGCTCTGGGGTCCAGCATTTT. Residues: CSVEDRSGVQHF. Full variable domain (rest looked up from reference TRBV29-1 and TRBJ1-5): SAVISQKPSRDICQRGTSLTIQCQVDSQVTMMFWYRQQPGQSLTLIATANQGSEATYESGFVIDKFPISRPNLTFSTLTVSNMSPEDSSIYLCSVEDRSGVQHFGDGTRLSIL.

J is TRBJ1-1 and V is TRBV27; 9 positions agree with TRBD1. The junction had 7 bases not matched to a gene; V was cut back by 5 bases and J by 6 bases. Germline values: CDR1 MNHEY, CDR2 SMNVEV (reference sequence). The CDR3 runs to 14 residues. The CDR3 spells CASSPTGGLAEAFF. The CDR3 nucleotides read TGTGCCAGCAGTCCCACAGGGGGCTTGGCTGAAGCTTTCTTT.

The chain has TRBV6-5 and TRBJ1-1, with a possible D match to TRBD1 (6 bases). CDR1 and CDR2 (germline): MNHEY, SVGAGI. This CDR3 region has 15 residues. V dropped 2 bases and J dropped 2 bases, with 12 bases sitting between them. The CDR3 sequence is CASSYSRGANTEAFF. CDR3 coding DNA: TGTGCCAGCAGTTACAGCCGGGGGGCCAACACTGAAGCTTTCTTT.

This chain joins TRBV4-2 and TRBJ1-6; 10 nucleotides agree with TRBD1. CDR1 and CDR2 from the germline V gene are LGHNA and YNFKEQ. This CDR3 has 17 amino acids. J gave up 9 bases and V 0 bases, and 8 bases lay outside the gene matches. The CDR3 loop is CASSQEDRQGAGSPLHF. Written as DNA, the CDR3 is TGTGCCAGCAGCCAAGAGGACAGACAGGGGGCGGGTTCACCCCTCCACTTT.

This chain links TRBV5-3 with TRBJ2-3; D is unclear. TRBV5-3 is identified as an open reading frame with a role that is uncertain. With 1 base removed from V and 2 bases from J, the gap between germline ends came to 11 bases. The CDR3 length is 15 residues. CDR3 coding DNA: TGTGCCAGAAGCTTGAAGGTCCCTAACACAGATACGCAGTATTTT. It encodes CARSLKVPNTDTQYF.

V and J are TRBV18 and TRBJ2-7, with D possibly TRBD2 on 6 matching bases. Between the trimmed V and J ends, which lost 7 bases and 9 bases, there was a span of 13 bases. Germline V gene lookup returns CDR1 KGHSH and CDR2 LQKENI. CDR3 length equals 11 residues. The CDR3 bases are TGTGCCAGCTATGGGGCCGGGGGGCAGTACTTC. Translation: CASYGAGGQYF.

V is TRBV19 and J is TRBJ2-3; possible D gene TRBD2, 5 bases. This CDR3 has 13 residues. Germline values: CDR1 LNHDA, CDR2 SQIVND (reference sequence). The V gene lost 1 base and the J gene lost 5 bases, with 7 bases spanning the gap. The CDR3 coding sequence is TGTGCCAGTAGTATAGCGGGAATAGATACGCAGTATTTT. Its protein product is CASSIAGIDTQYF.

V usage is TRBV28 and J usage is TRBJ2-3; 8 nucleotides line up with TRBD1. Germline lookup yields CDR1 MDHEN and CDR2 SYDVKM. J gave up 2 bases and V 6 bases, and 7 bases lay outside the gene matches. This CDR3 is 15 amino acids long. CDR3 loop: CASSKRTGNTDTQYF. CDR3 DNA: TGTGCCAGCAGCAAACGGACAGGGAACACAGATACGCAGTATTTT.

The genes are TRBV6-6 and TRBJ1-5, with a tentative D call TRBD1 (5 bases). The germline CDR1 and CDR2 sequences are MNHNY and SVGAGI (reference sequence). The CDR3 extends over 13 amino acids. Between the trimmed V and J ends, which lost 7 bases and 5 bases, there was a span of 12 bases. CDR3: CASNGARHQPQHF. The DNA of the CDR3 is TGTGCCAGCAACGGGGCGCGGCATCAGCCCCAGCATTTT.

The rearrangement joins TRBV4-1 to TRBJ1-1; D possibly corresponds to TRBD1 (5 bases). The CDR3 totals 15 residues. The V gene's germline CDR1 is MGHRA and CDR2 YSYEKL. V lost 0 bases and J lost 3, with 11 bases in between. The CDR3 DNA reads TGCGCCAGCAGCCAAGATCGCAGGGAGGACACTGAAGCTTTCTTT. This gives the protein CASSQDRREDTEAFF.

V gene TRBV21-1 combines with J gene TRBJ1-2. TRBV21-1 constitutes a pseudogene. The CDR3 spans 16 residues. In DNA form, the CDR3 reads TGTGCCAGCAGCTCCTCGGGGAGGGCCCGCTTCTATGGCTACACCTTC. Translating it yields CASSSSGRARFYGYTF.